This TCR beta chain emerged from a study of STAT5B mutations in CD4+ large granular lymphocyte leukemia. Details on this clone: Its target is not known.

General study results and limits: 8/27 top patient clones versus 2/35 control clones were TRBV06-family. Patient CD4-sorted repertoires stayed more clonal than healthy ones after leukemic-clone removal.

J lost 5 bases, V lost 0 bases, and 4 bases had no gene match. The CDR3 runs to 14 residues. Germline V gene sequence: CDR1 SGHRS, CDR2 YFSETQ. The survey-level immunoSEQ assay was used. Original analysis: The detection floor for productive clonotype frequency was 2.59 x 10-5. Only in-frame clones appear in the TCRdb table, and some are missing; sequencing was by immunoSEQ multiplex PCR. V and J calls and clone size are those listed in that table; D and trimming were worked out from the DNA. This table holds 35,000 or so clones, roughly 85% found once. This clonotype originated in a human donor in good health. The sample consisted of CD4+ T cells from blood buffy coats. The chain combines TRBV5-1 with TRBJ1-2; 7 bases line up with TRBD1. In nucleotides, the CDR3 is TGCGCCAGCAGCTTGGACAGGGGTTCGTATGGCTACACCTTC. This gives the protein CASSLDRGSYGYTF.